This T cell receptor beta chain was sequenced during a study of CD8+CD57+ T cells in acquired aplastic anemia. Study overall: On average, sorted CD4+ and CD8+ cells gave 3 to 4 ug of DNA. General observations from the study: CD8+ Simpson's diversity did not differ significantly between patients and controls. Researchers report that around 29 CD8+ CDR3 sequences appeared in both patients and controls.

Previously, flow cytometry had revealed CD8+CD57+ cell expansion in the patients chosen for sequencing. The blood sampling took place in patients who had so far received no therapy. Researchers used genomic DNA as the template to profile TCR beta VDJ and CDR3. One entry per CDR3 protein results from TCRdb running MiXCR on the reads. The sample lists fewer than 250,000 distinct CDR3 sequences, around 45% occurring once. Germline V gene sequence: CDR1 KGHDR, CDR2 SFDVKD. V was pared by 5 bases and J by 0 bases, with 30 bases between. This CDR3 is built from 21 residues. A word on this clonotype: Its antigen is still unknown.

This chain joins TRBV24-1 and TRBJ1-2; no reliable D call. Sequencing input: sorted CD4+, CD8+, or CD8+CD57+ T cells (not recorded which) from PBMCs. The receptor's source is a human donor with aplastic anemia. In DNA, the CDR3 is TGTGCCACCAGTGTCCCTTTTAGAGTGGCTATATTCTTATGTGCTAACTATGGCTACACCTTC. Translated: CATSVPFRVAIFLCANYGYTF.